This paragraph reports one TCR beta chain. Its antigen is still unknown. This sample is part of a study of T cell responses to AZD1222 COVID-19 vaccine. General study points: When two AZD1222 doses had been given, Spike-specific TCR breadth and depth rose.

Generated by immunoSEQ multiplex PCR, the TCRdb table keeps only in-frame clones and is missing some. The sample yields 55,000 to 70,000 clones, approximately 91% seen once. Specimen: peripheral blood, collected on day 0 of AZD1222 vaccination. This sequence was found in an adult in good health.

CDR3 nucleotides: TGTGCCTGGAGTTCGCAGGGGGCGCAGACCCAGTACTTC. Its protein is CAWSSQGAQTQYF. This chain connects TRBV30 to TRBJ2-5; the match to TRBD1 covers 8 bases. The CDR3 is 13 residues long. Germline CDR1 is GTSNPN and CDR2 is SVGIG (reference sequence). V gave up 2 bases and J gave up 6 bases; unmatched junction bases: 5. The full variable domain, in which reference TRBV30 and TRBJ2-5 provide the parts outside the CDR3, is SQTIHQWPATLVQPVGSPLSLECTVEGTSNPNLYWYRQAAGRGLQLLFYSVGIGQISSEVPQNLSASRPQDRQFILSSKKLLLSDSGFYLCAWSSQGAQTQYFGPGTRLLVL.